This T cell receptor (beta chain) was captured in a study of blood T cell repertoires in COVID-19. How the authors handled the data: Amplifying reference gene primers gave estimates of nucleated cell counts. Produced via immunoSEQ multiplex PCR; TCRdb's table is partial and in-frame only. That table furnishes V, J and clone size, whereas the DNA furnished D and trimming. The sample carries over 40,000 clones, approximately 80% recorded once. In germline, CDR1 is KGHSH, CDR2 LQKENI. The CDR3 runs 15 residues. V was shortened by 4 bases and J by 5 bases, with 17 bases between the two germline ends. The sample comprised peripheral blood. V and J are TRBV18 and TRBJ1-2, with D possibly TRBD1 on 6 matching bases. This TCR derives from a woman aged 60-75 years with acute or convalescent COVID-19. The CDR3: CASSLSSDRRYGYTF. DNA of the CDR3: TGTGCCAGCTCACTATCCTCAGACAGGAGGTATGGCTACACCTTC.